This section outlines one T cell receptor (beta chain) sequence together with its context. The method was immunoSEQ multiplex PCR; TCRdb's version includes in-frame clones alone and lacks a portion of them. The top ten clones hold about 39% of a sample with approximately 140,000 clones, 84% of them seen once. This record belongs to a study of blood T cell repertoires in COVID-19. Trimming stripped 8 bases from V and 0 bases from J, with 10 bases between. CDR1 and CDR2 from the germline V gene are SNHLY and FYNNEI. The CDR3 consists of 14 residues. The sequencing sample was made of peripheral blood. The sequence came from a human donor in a cohort sampled during active COVID-19. V gene TRBV2 combines with J gene TRBJ1-4, with TRBD1 as a possible D gene (6 bases). As DNA, the CDR3 is TGTGCCAGCCACCCAGGGGCAACTAATGAAAAACTGTTTTTT. Its translation: CASHPGATNEKLFF.